Shown below are 5 T cell receptor beta chains from a single sample sequenced in a study of CD4+ T cells in melanoma. TCRdb's table, derived via immunoSEQ multiplex PCR, lists solely in-frame clones and lacks some. The sample holds over 100,000 clones, 92% seen once. Sequencing input: peripheral blood. These TCRs come from a human donor with melanoma.

The CDR3 DNA sequence: TGTGCCAGCTCACAATTAGCTGCCGCCTACGAGCAGTACTTC. Its protein product is CASSQLAAAYEQYF. The gene calls are TRBV18 and TRBJ2-7, with D unresolved. Germline CDR1 and CDR2: KGHSH and LQKENI. Trimming left V 4 bases short and J 2 bases short, with 12 bases between. The CDR3 is 14 amino acids. Full variable domain (missing parts from reference TRBV18 and TRBJ2-7): NAGVMQNPRHLVRRRGQEARLRCSPMKGHSHVYWYRQLPEEGLKFMVYLQKENIIDESGMPKERFSAEFPKEGPSILRIQQVVRGDSAAYFCASSQLAAAYEQYFGPGTRLTVT.

The count of this clone is one. Other DNA sequences within the sample encode an identical CDR3. This chain links TRBV7-2 with TRBJ2-5; D remains unclear. The CDR3 is 11 amino acids. V lost 1 base to trimming and J lost 5 bases, with 2 bases between them. Germline CDR1 reads SGHTA; CDR2 reads FQGNSA. In DNA, the CDR3 is TGTGCCAGCAGCTTAGTTGAGACCCAGTACTTC. It codes for CASSLVETQYF.

The rearrangement links TRBV4-2 to TRBJ2-3; possible D gene TRBD1, 6 bases. Germline V gene sequence: CDR1 LGHNA, CDR2 YNFKEQ. V lost 0 bases and J 3 bases, leaving 13 bases between the germline ends. CDR3 length: 16 residues. The CDR3 DNA reads as TGTGCCAGCAGCCAAGAATCCTCCAGGGGTACAGATACGCAGTATTTT. It yields the protein CASSQESSRGTDTQYF.

This rearrangement joins TRBV5-1 to TRBJ2-7; tentative D call: TRBD1 (6 bases). CDR1 is SGHRS, CDR2 YFSETQ, per germline. V was cut by 5 bases and J by 7 bases, with 16 bases left in between. CDR3 length equals 13 residues. The CDR3 DNA reads TGCGCCAGCAGTTCCACAGGGTCAAGGGAGCAGTACTTC. Protein: CASSSTGSREQYF.

This clone came up once. This rearrangement joins TRBV7-9 to TRBJ2-5, with a tentative D call TRBD1 (6 bases). The CDR3 is 13 residues long. V was shortened by 10 bases and J by 2 bases, with 14 bases between the two germline ends. Germline lookup yields CDR1 SEHNR and CDR2 FQNEAQ (reference sequence). CDR3 in amino acids: CATEQGWQETQYF. In nucleotides, the CDR3 is TGTGCCACCGAACAGGGTTGGCAAGAGACCCAGTACTTC. Variable domain in full (rest from reference TRBV7-9 and TRBJ2-5): DTGVSQNPRHKITKRGQNVTFRCDPISEHNRLYWYRQTLGQGPEFLTYFQNEAQLEKSRLLSDRFSAERPKGSFSTLEIQRTEQGDSAMYLCATEQGWQETQYFGPGTRLLVL.